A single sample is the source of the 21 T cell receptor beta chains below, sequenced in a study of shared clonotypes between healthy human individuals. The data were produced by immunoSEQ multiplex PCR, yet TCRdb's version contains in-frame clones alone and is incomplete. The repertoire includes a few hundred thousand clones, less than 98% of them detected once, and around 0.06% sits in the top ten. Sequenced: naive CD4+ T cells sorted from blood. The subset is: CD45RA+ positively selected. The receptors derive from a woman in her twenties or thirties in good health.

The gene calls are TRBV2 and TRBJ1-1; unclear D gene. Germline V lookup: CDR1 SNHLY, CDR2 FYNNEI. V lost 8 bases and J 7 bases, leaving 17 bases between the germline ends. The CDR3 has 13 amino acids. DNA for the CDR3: TGTGCCAGCGGACCTGAGGGTTTCAGTGAAGCTTTCTTT. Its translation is CASGPEGFSEAFF.

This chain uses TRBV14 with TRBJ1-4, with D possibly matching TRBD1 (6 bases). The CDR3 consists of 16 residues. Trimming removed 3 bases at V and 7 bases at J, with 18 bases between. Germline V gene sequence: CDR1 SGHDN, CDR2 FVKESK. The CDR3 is CASSHVTGRTFEKLFF. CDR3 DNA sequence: TGTGCCAGCAGCCATGTAACAGGGAGAACGTTTGAAAAACTGTTTTTT.

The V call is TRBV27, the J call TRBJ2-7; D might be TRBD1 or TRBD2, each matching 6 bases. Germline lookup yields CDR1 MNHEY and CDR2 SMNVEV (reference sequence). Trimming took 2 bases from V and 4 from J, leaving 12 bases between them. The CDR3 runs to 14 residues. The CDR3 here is CASSLAGGIYEQYF. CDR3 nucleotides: TGTGCCAGCAGTTTAGCCGGGGGCATTTACGAGCAGTACTTC.

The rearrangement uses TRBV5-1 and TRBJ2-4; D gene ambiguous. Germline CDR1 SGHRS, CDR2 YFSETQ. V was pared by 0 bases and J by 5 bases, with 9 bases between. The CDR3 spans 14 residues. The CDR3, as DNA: TGCGCCAGCAGCTTGGACAGATCCGAAAACATTCAGTACTTC. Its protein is CASSLDRSENIQYF. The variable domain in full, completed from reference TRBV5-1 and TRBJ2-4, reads KAGVTQTPRYLIKTRGQQVTLSCSPISGHRSVSWYQQTPGQGLQFLFEYFSETQRNKGNFPGRFSGRQFSNSRSEMNVSTLELGDSALYLCASSLDRSENIQYFGAGTRLSVL.

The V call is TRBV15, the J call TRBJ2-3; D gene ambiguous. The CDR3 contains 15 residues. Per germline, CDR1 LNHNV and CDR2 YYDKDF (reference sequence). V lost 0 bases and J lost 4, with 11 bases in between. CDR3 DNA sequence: TGTGCCACCAGCAGAGACCCTTTTTGGCCAGATACGCAGTATTTT. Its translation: CATSRDPFWPDTQYF.

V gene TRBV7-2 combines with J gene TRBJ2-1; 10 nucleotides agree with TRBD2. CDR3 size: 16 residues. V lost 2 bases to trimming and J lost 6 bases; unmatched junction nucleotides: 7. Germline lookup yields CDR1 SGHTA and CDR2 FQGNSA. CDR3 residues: CASSLPKSGRGNEQFF. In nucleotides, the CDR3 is TGTGCCAGCAGCTTACCGAAAAGCGGGAGGGGCAATGAGCAGTTCTTC.

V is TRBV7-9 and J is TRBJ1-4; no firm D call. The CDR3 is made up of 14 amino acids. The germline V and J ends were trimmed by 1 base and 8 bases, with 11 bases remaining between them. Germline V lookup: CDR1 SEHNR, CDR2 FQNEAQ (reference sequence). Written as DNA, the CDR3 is TGTGCCAGCAGCTTAGTGCAGGCTACAGAAAAACTGTTTTTT. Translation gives CASSLVQATEKLFF.

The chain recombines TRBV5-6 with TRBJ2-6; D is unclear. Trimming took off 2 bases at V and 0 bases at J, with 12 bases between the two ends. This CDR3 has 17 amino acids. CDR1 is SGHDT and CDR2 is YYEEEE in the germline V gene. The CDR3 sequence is CASSFAHQSSGANVLTF. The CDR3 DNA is TGTGCCAGCAGCTTTGCCCATCAATCCTCTGGGGCCAACGTCCTGACTTTC.

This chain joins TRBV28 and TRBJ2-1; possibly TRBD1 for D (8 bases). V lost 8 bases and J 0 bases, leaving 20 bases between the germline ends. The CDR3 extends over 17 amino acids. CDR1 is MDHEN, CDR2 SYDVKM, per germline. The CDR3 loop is CASPPGRTGSSYNEQFF. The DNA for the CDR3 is TGTGCCAGCCCACCCGGGAGGACAGGGAGCTCCTACAATGAGCAGTTCTTC.

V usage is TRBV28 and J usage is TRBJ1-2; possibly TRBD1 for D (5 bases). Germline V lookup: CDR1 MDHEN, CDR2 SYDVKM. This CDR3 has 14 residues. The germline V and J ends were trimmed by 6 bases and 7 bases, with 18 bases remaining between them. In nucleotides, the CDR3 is TGTGCCAGCAGAACCAGCCCAGGGCAGGGTGGCTACACCTTC. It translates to CASRTSPGQGGYTF.

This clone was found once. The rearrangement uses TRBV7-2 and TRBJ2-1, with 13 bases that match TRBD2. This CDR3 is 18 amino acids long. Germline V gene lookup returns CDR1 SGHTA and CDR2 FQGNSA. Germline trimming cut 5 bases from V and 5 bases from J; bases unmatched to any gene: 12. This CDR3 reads CASSPGLAGVKRDNEQFF. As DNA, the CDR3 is TGTGCCAGCAGCCCCGGACTAGCGGGAGTTAAGAGGGACAATGAGCAGTTCTTC.

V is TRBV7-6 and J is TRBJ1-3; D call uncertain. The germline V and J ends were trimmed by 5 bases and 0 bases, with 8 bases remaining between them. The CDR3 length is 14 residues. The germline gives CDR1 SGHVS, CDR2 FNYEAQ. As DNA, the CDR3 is TGTGCCAGCAGCGGTACGATCTCTGGAAACACCATATATTTT. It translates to CASSGTISGNTIYF.

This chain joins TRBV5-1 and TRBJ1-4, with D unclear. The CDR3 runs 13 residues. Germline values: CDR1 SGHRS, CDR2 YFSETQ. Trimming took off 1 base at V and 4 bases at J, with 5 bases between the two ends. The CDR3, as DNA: TGCGCCAGCAGCTTGAGGAGTAATGAAAAACTGTTTTTT. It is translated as CASSLRSNEKLFF.

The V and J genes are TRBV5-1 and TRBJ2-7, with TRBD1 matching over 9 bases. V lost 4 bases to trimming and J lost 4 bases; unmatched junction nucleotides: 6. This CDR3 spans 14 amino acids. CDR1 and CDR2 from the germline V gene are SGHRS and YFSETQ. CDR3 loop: CASSRDRDSYEQYF. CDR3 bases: TGCGCCAGCAGCCGGGACAGGGATTCATACGAGCAGTACTTC.

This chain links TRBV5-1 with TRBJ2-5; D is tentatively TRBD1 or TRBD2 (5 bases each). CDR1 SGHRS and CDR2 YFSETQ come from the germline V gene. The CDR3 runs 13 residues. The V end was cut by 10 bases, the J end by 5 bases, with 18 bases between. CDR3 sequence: CASNGAQQETQYF. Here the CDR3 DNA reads TGCGCCTCCAACGGGGCCCAACAGGAGACCCAGTACTTC.

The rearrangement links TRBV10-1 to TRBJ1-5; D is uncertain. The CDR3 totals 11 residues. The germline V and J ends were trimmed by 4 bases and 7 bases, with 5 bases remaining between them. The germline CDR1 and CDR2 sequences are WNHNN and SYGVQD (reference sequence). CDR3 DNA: TGCGCCAGCAGTGTACGGCAGCCCCAGCATTTT. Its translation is CASSVRQPQHF.

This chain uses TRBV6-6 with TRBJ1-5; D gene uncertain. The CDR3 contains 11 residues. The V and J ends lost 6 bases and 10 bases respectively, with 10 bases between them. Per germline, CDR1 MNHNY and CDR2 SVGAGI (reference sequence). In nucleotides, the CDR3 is TGTGCCAGCAGCCCACGGGAACCCCAGCATTTT. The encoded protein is CASSPREPQHF.

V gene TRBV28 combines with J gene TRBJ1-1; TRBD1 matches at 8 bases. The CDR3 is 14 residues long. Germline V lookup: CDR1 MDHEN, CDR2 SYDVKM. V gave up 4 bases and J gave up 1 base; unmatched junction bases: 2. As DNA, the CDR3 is TGTGCCAGCAGTTCGGGACAGGAGAACACTGAAGCTTTCTTT. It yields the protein CASSSGQENTEAFF.

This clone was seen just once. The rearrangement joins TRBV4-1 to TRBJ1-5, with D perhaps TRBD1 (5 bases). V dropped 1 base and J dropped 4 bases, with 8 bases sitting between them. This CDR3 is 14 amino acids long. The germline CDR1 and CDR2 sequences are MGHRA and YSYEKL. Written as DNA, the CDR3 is TGCGCCAGCAGCCAAGTTGCAGGGAATCAGCCCCAGCATTTT. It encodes CASSQVAGNQPQHF.

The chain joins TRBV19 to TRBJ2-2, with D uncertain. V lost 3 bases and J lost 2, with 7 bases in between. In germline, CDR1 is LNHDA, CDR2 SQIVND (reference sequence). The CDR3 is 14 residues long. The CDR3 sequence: CASSIRSNTGELFF. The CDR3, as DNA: TGTGCCAGTAGTATTAGGTCCAACACCGGGGAGCTGTTTTTT.

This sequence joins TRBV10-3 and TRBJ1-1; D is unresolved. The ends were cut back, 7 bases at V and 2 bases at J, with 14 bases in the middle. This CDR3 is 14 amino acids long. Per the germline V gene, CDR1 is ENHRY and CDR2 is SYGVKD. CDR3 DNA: TGTGCCATCACCCTTGGACGGTCAAACACTGAAGCTTTCTTT. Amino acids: CAITLGRSNTEAFF.